The clone carrying this T cell receptor (beta chain) has only one observation. Generated by immunoSEQ multiplex PCR, the TCRdb table keeps only in-frame clones and is missing some. The sample holds tens of thousands of clones; more than 80% are singletons and the top ten take approximately 0.55%. This sample is part of a study of OX40 agonist ivuxolimab in advanced cancers. About the study: The patients received ivuxolimab by intravenous route every 2 weeks at 0.01 to 10 mg/kg. The mean age was approximately 56 years, ranging from 23 to 79, with around four fifths of participants male.

Trimming took off 3 bases at V and 4 bases at J, with 11 bases between the two ends. This CDR3 is 14 amino acids long. In germline, CDR1 is MDHEN, CDR2 SYDVKM. Sequencing used CD4+ or CD8+ T cells sorted from blood, obtained in a trial of the OX40 agonist ivuxolimab. The V and J genes are TRBV28 and TRBJ2-3, with D possibly TRBD1 on 5 matching bases. This clonotype originated in an adult with an advanced solid tumor such as melanoma, head and neck, liver or kidney cancer. The CDR3 protein is CASSFTTVADTQYF. The DNA of the CDR3 is TGTGCCAGCAGTTTTACGACAGTCGCAGATACGCAGTATTTT.